This T cell receptor beta chain originates from a study of T cell changes during pregnancy in multiple sclerosis. The repertoire was sequenced with immunoSEQ multiplex PCR; TCRdb's copy has only in-frame clones and lacks some. The sample records more than 65,000 clones, approximately 89% being singletons. The TCR comes from a female donor with multiple sclerosis, enrolled in a pregnancy study. This sample comprised peripheral blood, obtained in the first trimester of pregnancy.

The CDR3 region has the DNA TGTGCCAGCAGACCGACAGGCCAAGAGACCCAGTACTTC. It specifies CASRPTGQETQYF. The chain links TRBV27 to TRBJ2-5, with D perhaps TRBD1 (6 bases). Germline assignment: CDR1 MNHEY and CDR2 SMNVEV (reference sequence). V was cut by 6 bases and J by 1 base, with 9 bases left in between. CDR3 length equals 13 residues.